Only one count was recorded for the clone carrying this T cell receptor (beta chain). The data were obtained in a study of cytomegalovirus exposure and HLA in healthy donors. V was pared by 5 bases and J by 3 bases, with 16 bases between. Germline assignment: CDR1 SNHLY and CDR2 FYNNEI. This CDR3 is built from 16 residues. The PCR had 60 Vbeta and 13 Jbeta primers. The protocol was immunoSEQ multiplex PCR, while the TCRdb copy is restricted to in-frame clones and leaves out a portion. The sample has around 40,000 clones, approximately 71% seen once. The chain joins TRBV2 to TRBJ1-4, with D hard to call. The sequenced sample was PBMCs. The TCR was taken from a man aged 45 to 65 in good health and CMV-seropositive. The DNA of the CDR3 is TGTGCCAGCAGTCTGGGCCTCCTACAAGCTAATGAAAAACTGTTTTTT. The encoded protein is CASSLGLLQANEKLFF. Together with reference TRBV2 and TRBJ1-4, the CDR3 gives the full variable domain: EPEVTQTPSHQVTQMGQEVILRCVPISNHLYFYWYRQILGQKVEFLVSFYNNEISEKSEIFDDQFSVERPDGSNFTLKIRSTKLEDSAMYFCASSLGLLQANEKLFFGSGTQLSVL.